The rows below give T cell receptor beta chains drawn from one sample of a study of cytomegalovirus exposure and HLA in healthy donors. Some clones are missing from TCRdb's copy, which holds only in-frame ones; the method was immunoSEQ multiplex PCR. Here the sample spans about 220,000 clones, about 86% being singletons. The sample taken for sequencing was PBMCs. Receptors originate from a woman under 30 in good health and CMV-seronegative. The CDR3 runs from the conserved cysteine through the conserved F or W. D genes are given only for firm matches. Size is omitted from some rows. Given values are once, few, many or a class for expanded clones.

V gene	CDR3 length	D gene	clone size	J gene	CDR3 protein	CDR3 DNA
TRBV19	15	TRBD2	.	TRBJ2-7	CASSIEASGMYEQYF	TGTGCCAGTAGTATAGAGGCTAGCGGGATGTACGAGCAGTACTTC
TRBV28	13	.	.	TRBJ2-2	CASYLTGTGELFF	TGTGCCAGCTACCTCACTGGCACCGGGGAGCTGTTTTTT
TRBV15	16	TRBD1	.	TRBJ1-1	CATSRDVGTGRLGAFF	TGTGCCACCAGCAGAGACGTTGGGACAGGACGCCTCGGAGCTTTCTTT
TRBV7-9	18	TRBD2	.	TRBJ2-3	CASSLGLAGDLLTDTQYF	TGTGCCAGCAGCTTAGGACTAGCGGGAGATCTCCTCACAGATACGCAGTATTTT
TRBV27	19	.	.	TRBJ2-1	CASSLFAIPTLERVNEQFF	TGTGCCAGCAGTTTGTTCGCCATCCCAACCCTAGAACGAGTCAATGAGCAGTTCTTC
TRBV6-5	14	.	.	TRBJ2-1	CASSFRGGGGEQFF	TGTGCCAGCAGTTTCCGGGGAGGAGGTGGTGAGCAGTTCTTC
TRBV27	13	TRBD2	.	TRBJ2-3	CASGSGRGDTQYF	TGTGCCAGCGGAAGCGGGAGGGGAGATACGCAGTATTTT
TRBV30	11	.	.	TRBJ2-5	CAWSVRVTQYF	TGTGCCTGGAGTGTTCGGGTGACCCAGTACTTC
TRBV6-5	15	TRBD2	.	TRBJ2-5	CASSFDSGGQETQYF	TGTGCCAGCAGTTTCGATAGCGGGGGTCAAGAGACCCAGTACTTC
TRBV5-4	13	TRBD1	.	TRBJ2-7	CASSFSQGFEQYF	TGTGCCAGCAGCTTCTCACAGGGGTTCGAGCAGTACTTC
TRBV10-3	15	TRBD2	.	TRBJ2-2	CAISDAGGPDGELFF	TGTGCCATCAGTGACGCGGGAGGGCCTGACGGGGAGCTGTTTTTT
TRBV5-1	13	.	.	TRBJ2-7	CASSSLVAYEQYF	TGCGCCAGCTCCTCTTTAGTGGCCTACGAGCAGTACTTC
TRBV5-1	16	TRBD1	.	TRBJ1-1	CASSLGTTGANIEAFF	TGCGCCAGCAGCCTTGGAACGACAGGGGCGAACATTGAAGCTTTCTTT
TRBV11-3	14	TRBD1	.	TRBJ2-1	CASSRGTGTDEQFF	TGTGCCAGCAGCCGCGGGACAGGGACCGATGAGCAGTTCTTC
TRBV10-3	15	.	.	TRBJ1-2	CAIREPRGTGYGYTF	TGTGCCATCAGAGAACCCCGGGGGACGGGGTATGGCTACACCTTC
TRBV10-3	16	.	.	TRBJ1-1	CAISDGTRALNTEAFF	TGTGCCATCAGTGATGGGACAAGGGCCTTGAACACTGAAGCTTTCTTT
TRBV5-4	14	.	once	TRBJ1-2	CASSLAPDSYGYTF	TGTGCCAGCAGCTTGGCCCCGGACAGTTATGGCTACACCTTC
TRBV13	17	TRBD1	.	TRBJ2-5	CASSSTGGQRGQETQYF	TGTGCCAGCAGCTCGACAGGGGGCCAACGGGGACAAGAGACCCAGTACTTC
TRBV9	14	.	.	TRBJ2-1	CASSVESSYNEQFF	TGTGCCAGCAGCGTAGAGAGCTCCTACAATGAGCAGTTCTTC
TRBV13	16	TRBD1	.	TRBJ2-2	CASSPWTGKNTGELFF	TGTGCCAGCAGCCCCTGGACAGGGAAGAACACCGGGGAGCTGTTTTTT
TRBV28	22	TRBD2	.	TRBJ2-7	CASSTTRDRRGLAGGLGHEQYF	TGTGCCAGCAGTACGACCCGGGACAGGAGGGGACTAGCGGGAGGGTTAGGCCACGAGCAGTACTTC
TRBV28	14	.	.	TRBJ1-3	CASSFSLVGNTIYF	TGTGCCAGCAGTTTCTCTCTTGTCGGAAACACCATATATTTT
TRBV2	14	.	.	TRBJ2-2	CASSPRLVTGELFF	TGTGCCAGCAGCCCCCGACTAGTCACCGGGGAACTGTTTTTT
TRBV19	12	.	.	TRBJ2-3	CASRRGTDTQYF	TGTGCCAGCCGGAGAGGCACAGATACGCAGTATTTT
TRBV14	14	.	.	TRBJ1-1	CASSQHSMNTEAFF	TGTGCCAGCAGCCAGCACAGCATGAACACTGAAGCTTTCTTT
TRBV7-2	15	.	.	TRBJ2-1	CASSPAAPWINEQFF	TGTGCCAGCAGCCCGGCGGCTCCCTGGATTAATGAGCAGTTCTTC
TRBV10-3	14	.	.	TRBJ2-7	CAISVSGGVYEQYF	TGTGCCATCAGTGTATCAGGAGGGGTTTACGAGCAGTACTTC
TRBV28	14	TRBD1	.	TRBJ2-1	CASTVQGAFNEQFF	TGTGCCAGCACCGTCCAGGGGGCGTTCAATGAGCAGTTCTTC
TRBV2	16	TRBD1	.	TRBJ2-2	CASSRTGWIVTGELFF	TGTGCCAGCAGTAGGACAGGGTGGATTGTTACCGGGGAGCTGTTTTTT
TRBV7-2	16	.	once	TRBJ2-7	CASSLLAGSGPYEQYF	TGTGCCAGCAGCTTACTCGCAGGTTCTGGTCCCTACGAGCAGTACTTC
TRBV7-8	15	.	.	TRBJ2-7	CASSLGVGQAFEQYF	TGTGCCAGCAGCTTAGGAGTCGGTCAGGCGTTCGAGCAGTACTTC
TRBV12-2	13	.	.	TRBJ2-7	CASRYGGGEEQYF	TGTGCAAGTCGTTACGGAGGAGGTGAGGAGCAGTACTTC
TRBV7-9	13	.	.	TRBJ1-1	CASSPPQDVGRIF	TGTGCCAGCAGCCCCCCGCAGGATGTTGGTAGGATCTTT
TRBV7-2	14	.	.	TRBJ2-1	CASSLGDYGNEQFF	TGTGCCAGCAGCTTAGGCGACTATGGGAATGAGCAGTTCTTC
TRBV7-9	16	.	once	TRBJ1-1	CASSSQGRDRNTEAFF	TGTGCCAGCAGCTCTCAGGGCCGCGACCGTAACACTGAAGCTTTCTTT
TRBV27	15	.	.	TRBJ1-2	CASSLAQGFNYGYTF	TGTGCCAGCAGTTTAGCCCAGGGGTTCAACTATGGCTACACCTTC
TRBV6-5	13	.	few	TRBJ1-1	CASRPVGESTAFF	TGTGCCAGCAGGCCGGTTGGGGAGAGTACAGCTTTCTTT
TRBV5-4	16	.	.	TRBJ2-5	CASSSHRQTLWETQYF	TGTGCCAGCAGCAGCCATAGACAGACCCTGTGGGAGACCCAGTACTTC